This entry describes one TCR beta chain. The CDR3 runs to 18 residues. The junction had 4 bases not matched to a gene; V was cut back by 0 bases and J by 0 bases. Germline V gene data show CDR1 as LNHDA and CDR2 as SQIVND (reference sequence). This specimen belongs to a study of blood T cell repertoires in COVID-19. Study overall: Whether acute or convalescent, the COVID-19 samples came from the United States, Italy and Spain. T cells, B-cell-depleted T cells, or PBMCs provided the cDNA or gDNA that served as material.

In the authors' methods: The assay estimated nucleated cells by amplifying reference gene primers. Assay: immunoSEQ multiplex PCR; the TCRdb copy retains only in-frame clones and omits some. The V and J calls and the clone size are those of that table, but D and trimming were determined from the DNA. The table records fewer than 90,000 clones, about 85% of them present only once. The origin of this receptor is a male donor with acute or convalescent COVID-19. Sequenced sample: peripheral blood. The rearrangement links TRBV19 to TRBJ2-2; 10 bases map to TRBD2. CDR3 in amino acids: CASSIDHLAGANTGELFF. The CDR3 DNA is TGTGCCAGTAGTATAGATCACCTAGCGGGGGCGAACACCGGGGAGCTGTTTTTT.